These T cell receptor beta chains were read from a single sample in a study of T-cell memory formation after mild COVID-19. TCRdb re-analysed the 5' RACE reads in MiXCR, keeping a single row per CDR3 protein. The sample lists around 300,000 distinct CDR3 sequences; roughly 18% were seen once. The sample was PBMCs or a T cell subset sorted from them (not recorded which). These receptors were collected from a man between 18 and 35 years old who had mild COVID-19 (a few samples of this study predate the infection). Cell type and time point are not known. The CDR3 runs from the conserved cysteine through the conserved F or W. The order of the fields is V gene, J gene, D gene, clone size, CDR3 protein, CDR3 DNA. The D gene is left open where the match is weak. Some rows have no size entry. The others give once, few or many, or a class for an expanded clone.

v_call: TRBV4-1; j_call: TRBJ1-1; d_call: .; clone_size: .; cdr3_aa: CASSPGTLNSEAFF; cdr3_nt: TGCGCCAGCAGCCCCGGGACACTGAACTCTGAAGCTTTCTTT
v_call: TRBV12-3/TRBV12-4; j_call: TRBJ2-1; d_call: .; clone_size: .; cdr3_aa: CASSFRQGLGEQFF; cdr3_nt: TGTGCCAGCAGTTTCCGACAGGGACTCGGTGAGCAGTTCTTC
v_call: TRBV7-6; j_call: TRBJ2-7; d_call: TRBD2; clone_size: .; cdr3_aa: CASAASGGHLREQYF; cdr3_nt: TGTGCCAGCGCGGCTAGCGGGGGCCACCTACGAGAGCAGTACTTC
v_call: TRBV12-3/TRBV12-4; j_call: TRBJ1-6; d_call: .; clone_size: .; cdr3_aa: CASSPGPEPLHF; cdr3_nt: TGTGCCAGCAGTCCAGGGCCTGAGCCCCTCCACTTT
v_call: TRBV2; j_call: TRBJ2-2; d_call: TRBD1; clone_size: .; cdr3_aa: CASSSRDRPFWELFF; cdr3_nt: TGTGCCAGCAGCTCCAGGGACAGGCCCTTTTGGGAGCTGTTTTTT
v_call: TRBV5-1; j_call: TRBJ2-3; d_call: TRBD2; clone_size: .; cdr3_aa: CASTTGLAGDTQYF; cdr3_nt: TGCGCCAGCACCACAGGACTAGCGGGGGATACGCAGTATTTT
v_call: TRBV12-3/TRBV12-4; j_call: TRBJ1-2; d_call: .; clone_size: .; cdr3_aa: CASRHNTGNYGYTF; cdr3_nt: TGTGCCAGCAGACACAATACAGGGAACTATGGCTACACCTTC
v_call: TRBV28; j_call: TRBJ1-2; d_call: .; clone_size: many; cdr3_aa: CASSLRDKRGYTF; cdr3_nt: TGTGCCAGCAGCCTCCGGGACAAACGAGGCTACACCTTC
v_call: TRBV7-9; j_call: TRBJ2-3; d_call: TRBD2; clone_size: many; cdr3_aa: CASSHPTSGGVTDTQYF; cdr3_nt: TGTGCCAGCAGCCACCCGACTAGCGGGGGGGTTACAGATACGCAGTATTTT
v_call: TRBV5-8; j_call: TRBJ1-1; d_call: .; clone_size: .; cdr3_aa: CASSRVFLVNTEAFF; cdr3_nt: TGTGCCAGCAGCCGGGTCTTTCTGGTGAACACTGAAGCTTTCTTT
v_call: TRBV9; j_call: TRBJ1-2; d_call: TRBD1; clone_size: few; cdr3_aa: CASSPGGTVYGYTF; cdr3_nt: TGTGCCAGCAGCCCCGGGGGGACAGTCTATGGCTACACCTTC
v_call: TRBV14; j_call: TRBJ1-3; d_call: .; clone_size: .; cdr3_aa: CASSQVGAAGNTIYF; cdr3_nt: TGTGCCAGCAGCCAAGTGGGGGCAGCTGGAAACACCATATATTTT
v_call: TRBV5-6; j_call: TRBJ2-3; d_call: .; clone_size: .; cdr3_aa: CASSEGGADTQYF; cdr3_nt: TGTGCCAGCAGCGAAGGAGGGGCAGATACGCAGTATTTT
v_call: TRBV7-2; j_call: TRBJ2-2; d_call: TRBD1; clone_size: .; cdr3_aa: CASSFTGAAGELFF; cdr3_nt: TGTGCCAGCAGCTTCACAGGGGCGGCCGGGGAGCTGTTTTTT
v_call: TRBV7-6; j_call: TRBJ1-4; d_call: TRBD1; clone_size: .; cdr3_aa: CASSLGGTGYEKLFF; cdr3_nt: TGTGCCAGCAGCTTAGGGGGGACAGGGTATGAAAAACTGTTTTTT
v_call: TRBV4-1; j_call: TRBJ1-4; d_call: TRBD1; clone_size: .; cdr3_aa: CASSRTTGPNEKLFF; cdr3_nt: TGCGCCAGCAGCCGCACGACAGGGCCGAATGAAAAACTGTTTTTT
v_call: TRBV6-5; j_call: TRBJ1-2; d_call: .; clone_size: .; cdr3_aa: CASSSGGEGDYGYTF; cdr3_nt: TGTGCCAGCAGTTCGGGCGGGGAGGGCGACTATGGCTACACCTTC
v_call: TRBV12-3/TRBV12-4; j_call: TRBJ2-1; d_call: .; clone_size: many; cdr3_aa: CASSMTGEQGVNEQFF; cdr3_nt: TGTGCCAGCAGTATGACAGGTGAACAGGGAGTCAATGAGCAGTTCTTC
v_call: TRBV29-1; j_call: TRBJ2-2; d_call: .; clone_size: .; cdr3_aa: CSVHETGELFF; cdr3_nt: TGCAGCGTTCACGAGACCGGGGAGCTGTTTTTT
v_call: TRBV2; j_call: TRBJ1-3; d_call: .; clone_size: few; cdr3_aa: CASSGRLGNTIYF; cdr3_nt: TGTGCCAGCAGTGGACGGCTGGGGAACACCATATATTTT
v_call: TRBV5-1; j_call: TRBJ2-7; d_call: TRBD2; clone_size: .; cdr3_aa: CASSPGLAASYEQYF; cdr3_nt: TGCGCCAGCAGTCCTGGACTAGCGGCCTCCTACGAGCAGTACTTC
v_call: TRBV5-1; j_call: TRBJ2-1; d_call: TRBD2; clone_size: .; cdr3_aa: CASSLPISLAGGPSNEQFF; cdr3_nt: TGCGCCAGCAGCTTGCCCATCTCACTAGCGGGGGGGCCAAGCAATGAGCAGTTCTTC
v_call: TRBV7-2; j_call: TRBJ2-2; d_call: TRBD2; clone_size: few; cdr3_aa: CASSFSAGSMNTGELFF; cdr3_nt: TGTGCCAGCAGCTTCTCAGCGGGGTCTATGAACACCGGGGAGCTGTTTTTT
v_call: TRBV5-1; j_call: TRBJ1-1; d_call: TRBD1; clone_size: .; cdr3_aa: CASSWGTAMNTEAFF; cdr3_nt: TGCGCCAGCAGCTGGGGGACAGCAATGAACACTGAAGCTTTCTTT
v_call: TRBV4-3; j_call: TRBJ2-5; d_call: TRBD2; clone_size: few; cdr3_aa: CASSQETSGETQYF; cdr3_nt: TGCGCCAGCAGCCAAGAGACTAGCGGGGAGACCCAGTACTTC
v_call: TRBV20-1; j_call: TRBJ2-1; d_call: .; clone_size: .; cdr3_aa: CSARGNTYYEQFF; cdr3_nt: TGCAGTGCTAGAGGCAACACCTATTATGAGCAGTTCTTC
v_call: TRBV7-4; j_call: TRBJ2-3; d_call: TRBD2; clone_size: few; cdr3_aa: CASSSRSSGAHWQYF; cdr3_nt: TGTGCCAGCAGCTCTCGATCTAGCGGGGCCCATTGGCAGTATTTT
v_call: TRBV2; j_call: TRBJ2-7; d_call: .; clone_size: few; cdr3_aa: CASRTTVVYEQYF; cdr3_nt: TGTGCCAGCAGGACGACGGTTGTCTACGAGCAGTACTTC
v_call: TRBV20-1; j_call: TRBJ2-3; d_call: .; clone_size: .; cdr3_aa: CSAKPRGGTSGTDTQYF; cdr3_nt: TGCAGTGCTAAGCCCCGTGGGGGGACGTCTGGCACAGATACGCAGTATTTT
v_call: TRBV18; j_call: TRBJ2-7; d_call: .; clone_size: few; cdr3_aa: CASSPEVGGEAYF; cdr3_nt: TGTGCCAGCTCACCTGAGGTAGGAGGGGAGGCGTACTTC
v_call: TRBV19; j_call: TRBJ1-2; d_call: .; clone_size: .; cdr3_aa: CASTRDGGGYTF; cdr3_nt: TGTGCCAGTACAAGGGACGGCGGTGGCTACACCTTC
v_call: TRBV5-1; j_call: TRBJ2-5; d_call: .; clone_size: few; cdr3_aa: CASSLEGYETQYF; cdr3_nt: TGCGCCAGCAGCTTGGAGGGGTACGAGACCCAGTACTTC
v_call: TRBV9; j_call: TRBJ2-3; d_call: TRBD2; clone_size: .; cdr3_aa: CASTRGLASTDTQYF; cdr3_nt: TGTGCCAGCACCAGGGGACTAGCAAGCACAGATACGCAGTATTTT
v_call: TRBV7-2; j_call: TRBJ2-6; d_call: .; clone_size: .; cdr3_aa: CAGQPGPTSGANVLTF; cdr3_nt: TGTGCCGGCCAGCCAGGGCCAACCTCTGGGGCCAACGTCCTGACTTTC
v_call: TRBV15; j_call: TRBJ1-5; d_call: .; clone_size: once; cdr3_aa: CATKGGVSGYSNQPQHF; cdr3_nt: TGTGCCACCAAGGGGGGTGTCTCGGGTTATAGCAATCAGCCCCAGCATTTT
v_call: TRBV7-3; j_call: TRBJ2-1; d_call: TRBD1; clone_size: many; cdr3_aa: CASSSDRASYNEQFF; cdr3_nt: TGTGCCAGCAGCTCTGACAGGGCTTCCTACAATGAGCAGTTCTTC
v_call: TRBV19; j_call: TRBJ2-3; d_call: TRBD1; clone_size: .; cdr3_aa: CASSKTRTGWAQYF; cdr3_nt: TGTGCCAGTAGTAAAACGCGGACAGGATGGGCGCAGTATTTT
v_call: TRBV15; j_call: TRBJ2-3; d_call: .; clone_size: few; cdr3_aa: CATSRDGGSATDTQYF; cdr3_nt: TGTGCCACCAGCAGAGATGGAGGTTCTGCCACAGATACGCAGTATTTT
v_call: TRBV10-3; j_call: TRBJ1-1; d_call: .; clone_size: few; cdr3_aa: CAIGQVNTEAFF; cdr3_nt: TGTGCCATCGGGCAGGTAAACACTGAAGCTTTCTTT
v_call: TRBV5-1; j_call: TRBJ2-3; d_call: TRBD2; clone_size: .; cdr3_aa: CASSPLAGGPDTQYF; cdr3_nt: TGCGCCAGCAGCCCCTTAGCGGGGGGGCCAGATACGCAGTATTTT
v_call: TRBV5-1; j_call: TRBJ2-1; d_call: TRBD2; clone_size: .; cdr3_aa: CASSLVGTSGDEQFF; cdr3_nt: TGCGCCAGCAGCTTGGTCGGGACTAGCGGGGATGAGCAGTTCTTC
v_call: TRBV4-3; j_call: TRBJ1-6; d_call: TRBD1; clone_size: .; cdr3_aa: CASSQVARGLENSPLHF; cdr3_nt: TGCGCCAGCAGCCAAGTTGCCAGGGGGCTTGAGAATTCACCCCTCCACTTT
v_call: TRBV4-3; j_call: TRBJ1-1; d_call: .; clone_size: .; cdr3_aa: CASSQALPTEAFF; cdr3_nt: TGCGCCAGCAGCCAAGCCCTCCCCACTGAAGCTTTCTTT
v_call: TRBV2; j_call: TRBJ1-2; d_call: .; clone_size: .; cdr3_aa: CASSAEPGTLGGYTF; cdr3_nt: TGTGCCAGCAGTGCGGAGCCCGGGACATTGGGGGGCTACACCTTC
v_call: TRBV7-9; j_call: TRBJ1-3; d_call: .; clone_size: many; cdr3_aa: CASRVTMGNTIYF; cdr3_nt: TGTGCCAGCAGGGTGACAATGGGAAACACCATATATTTT
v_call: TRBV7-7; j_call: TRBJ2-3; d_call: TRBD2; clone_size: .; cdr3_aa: CASSSGLAGGPDTQYF; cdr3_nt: TGTGCTAGCAGCTCCGGACTAGCGGGGGGGCCAGATACGCAGTATTTT
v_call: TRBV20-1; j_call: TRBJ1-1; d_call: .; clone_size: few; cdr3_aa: CSARDLGHRDTEAFF; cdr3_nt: TGCAGTGCTAGAGATCTGGGGCACCGGGACACTGAAGCTTTCTTT
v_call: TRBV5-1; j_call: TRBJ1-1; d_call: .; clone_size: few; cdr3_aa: CASSLYRGNTEAFF; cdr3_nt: TGCGCCAGCAGCTTGTACCGCGGGAACACTGAAGCTTTCTTT
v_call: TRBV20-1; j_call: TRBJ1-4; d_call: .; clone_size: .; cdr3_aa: CSASVRVDEKLFF; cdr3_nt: TGCAGTGCTAGCGTTCGGGTCGACGAAAAACTGTTTTTT
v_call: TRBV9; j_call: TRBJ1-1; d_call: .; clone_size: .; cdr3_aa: CASKDSTDTEAFF; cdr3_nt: TGTGCCAGCAAAGACAGCACGGACACTGAAGCTTTCTTT
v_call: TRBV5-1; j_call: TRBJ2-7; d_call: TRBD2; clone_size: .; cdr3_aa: CASNTGGGTYEQYF; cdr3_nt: TGCGCCAGCAACACGGGGGGAGGGACCTACGAGCAGTACTTC
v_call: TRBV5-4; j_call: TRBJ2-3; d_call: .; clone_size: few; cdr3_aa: CASGRDSTDTQYF; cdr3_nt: TGTGCCAGCGGCAGGGATAGCACAGATACGCAGTATTTT
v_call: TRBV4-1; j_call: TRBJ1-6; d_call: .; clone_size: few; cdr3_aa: CASSQEGDLSPLHF; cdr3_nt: TGCGCCAGCAGCCAAGAGGGGGATTTGTCACCCCTCCACTTT
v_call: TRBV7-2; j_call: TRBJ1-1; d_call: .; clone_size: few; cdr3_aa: CASSLGMEGEAFF; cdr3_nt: TGTGCCAGCAGCTTAGGTATGGAGGGAGAAGCTTTCTTT
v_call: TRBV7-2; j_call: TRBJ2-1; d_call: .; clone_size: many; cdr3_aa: CASSLATRSSYNEQFF; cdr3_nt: TGTGCCAGCAGCTTAGCTACCAGAAGCTCCTACAATGAGCAGTTCTTC
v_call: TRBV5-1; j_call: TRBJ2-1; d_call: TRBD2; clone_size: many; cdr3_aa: CASSGGGYNEQFF; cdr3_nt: TGCGCCAGCAGCGGGGGGGGATATAATGAGCAGTTCTTC
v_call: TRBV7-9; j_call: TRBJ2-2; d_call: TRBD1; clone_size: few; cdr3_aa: CASSPPTGTNTGELFF; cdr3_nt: TGTGCCAGCAGCCCGCCGACAGGGACGAACACCGGGGAGCTGTTTTTT
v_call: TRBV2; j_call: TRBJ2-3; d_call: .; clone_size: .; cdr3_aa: CASREGGGDTQYF; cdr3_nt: TGTGCCAGCAGGGAGGGGGGCGGAGATACGCAGTATTTT
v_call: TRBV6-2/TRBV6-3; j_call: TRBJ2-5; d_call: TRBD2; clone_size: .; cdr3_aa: CASISRLAEETQYF; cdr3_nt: TGTGCCAGCATCTCTAGACTAGCGGAAGAGACCCAGTACTTC